The TCR beta chain under discussion was sequenced for a study of regulatory T cells in long-lasting Graves disease. Unmatched junction bases numbered 9, after V lost 5 bases and J lost 2 bases. The CDR3 contains 17 residues. Germline loops: CDR1 LNHDA, CDR2 SQIVND (reference sequence). Time point reported: newly diagnosed GD, antithyroid drugs for less than 3 months. PBMC-derived RNA was used for the TCR library. Library construction for TCR beta used iRepertoire HTBI primers and Arm-PCR of CDR3 regions. TCRdb independently ran MiXCR on the multiplex PCR reads; one entry per CDR3 protein. The sample holds around 500,000 distinct CDR3 sequences; more than 10% are singletons and the top ten take roughly 8.9%. This clonotype was seen many times. This same sample was also taken into another study, of T cells in Graves' hyperthyroidism and ophthalmopathy. This second study says: In simple terms, a model built on 13 V-J features told ophthalmopathy apart from stable hyperthyroidism.

The clonotype was recovered from a woman in her twenties or thirties with Graves disease. The chain employs TRBV19 and TRBJ2-3; TRBD2 agrees at 11 bases. This material consisted of peripheral blood mononuclear cells (PBMCs), taken at new diagnosis, from a patient treated with antithyroid drugs. As DNA, the CDR3 is TGTGCCAGTAGTGGACTAGCGGGCGCTAAGTTCACAGATACGCAGTATTTT. This translates into CASSGLAGAKFTDTQYF.